This T cell receptor beta chain was sequenced in a study of graft-versus-host responses after intestinal transplantation. V lost 2 bases, J lost 5 bases, and 10 bases stayed unmatched. From germline, CDR1 is MGHRA and CDR2 YSYEKL. The CDR3 spans 16 residues. Study-wide findings and caveats: Some patients had graft-donor T cell macrochimerism. In their allografts, the ratios of graft-versus-host to host-versus-graft T cell clones were high.

On this clone: The antigen remains undetermined.

Generated by immunoSEQ multiplex PCR, the TCRdb table keeps only in-frame clones and is missing some. The sample has fewer than 150,000 clones, 85% to 95% seen once. V is TRBV4-1 and J is TRBJ2-5; 8 bases match TRBD2. Source: unstimulated CD4+ T cells sorted from spleen or lymph node cells, taken before intestinal transplant. The TCR was taken from a human donor who received an intestinal transplant. The CDR3 reads CASSQSAAGGRETQYF. The CDR3 region has the DNA TGCGCCAGCAGCCAAAGTGCGGCGGGGGGAAGGGAGACCCAGTACTTC.